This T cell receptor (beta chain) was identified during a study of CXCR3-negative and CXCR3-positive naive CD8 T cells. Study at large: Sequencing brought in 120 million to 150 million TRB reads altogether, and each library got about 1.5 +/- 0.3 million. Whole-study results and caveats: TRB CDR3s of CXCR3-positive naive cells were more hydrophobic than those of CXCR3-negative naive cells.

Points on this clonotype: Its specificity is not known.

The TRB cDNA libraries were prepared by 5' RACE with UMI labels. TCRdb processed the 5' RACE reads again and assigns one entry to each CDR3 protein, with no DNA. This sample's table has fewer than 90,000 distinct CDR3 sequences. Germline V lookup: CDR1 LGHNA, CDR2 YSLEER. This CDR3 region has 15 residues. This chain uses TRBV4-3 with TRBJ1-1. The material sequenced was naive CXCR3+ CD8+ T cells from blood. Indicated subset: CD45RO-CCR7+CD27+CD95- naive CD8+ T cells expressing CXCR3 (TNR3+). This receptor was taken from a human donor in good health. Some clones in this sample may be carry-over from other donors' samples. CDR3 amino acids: CASSPDRRPNTEAFF.